These T cell receptor beta chains were read from a single sample in a study of blood T cell repertoires in COVID-19. The repertoire was sequenced with immunoSEQ multiplex PCR; TCRdb's copy has only in-frame clones and lacks some. The sample lists 37,000 or so clones, roughly 90% seen once, with 6.1% in the top ten. Sample: peripheral blood. The receptor source for this set is a human donor in a cohort sampled during active COVID-19. The CDR3 runs from the conserved cysteine through the conserved F or W. A D gene is named only where the DNA matches it firmly. Clone size is stated in some rows and not others, as once, few, many or a class when expanded.

V: TRBV12-5; D: -; size: -; J: TRBJ2-1; DNA: TGTGCTAGTGGTTCCCCCTATGAGGGCTGGAATGAGCAGTTCTTC; CDR3: CASGSPYEGWNEQFF
V: TRBV18; D: TRBD1; size: -; J: TRBJ1-2; DNA: TGTGCCAGCTCACCAGAGACAGGGTTCTATGGCTACACCTTC; CDR3: CASSPETGFYGYTF
V: TRBV3-1/TRBV3-2; D: -; size: -; J: TRBJ1-6; DNA: TGTGCCAGCAGCCAAGACAGCTCCTATAATTCACCCCTCCACTTT; CDR3: CASSQDSSYNSPLHF
V: TRBV19; D: TRBD1; size: once; J: TRBJ2-1; DNA: TGTGCCAGTAGTATAGGGGGACAGATTTTAGGTGAGCAGTTCTTC; CDR3: CASSIGGQILGEQFF
V: TRBV7-9; D: -; size: -; J: TRBJ2-7; DNA: TGTGCCAGCAACACGCTACCGGGGGAGCAGTACTTC; CDR3: CASNTLPGEQYF
V: TRBV2; D: TRBD2; size: few; J: TRBJ2-7; DNA: TGTGCCAGCAGGGGCGTATCATCTAGCGGGGTCTCCTACGAGCAGTACTTC; CDR3: CASRGVSSSGVSYEQYF
V: TRBV6-5; D: TRBD1; size: -; J: TRBJ1-3; DNA: TGTGCCAGCAGTTACGGGCAGGGGGCGAGGGGAAACACCATATATTTT; CDR3: CASSYGQGARGNTIYF
V: TRBV20-1; D: TRBD1; size: -; J: TRBJ1-1; DNA: TGCAGTGCTAGTCAGGGGGTGAACACTGAAGCTTTCTTT; CDR3: CSASQGVNTEAFF
V: TRBV7-2; D: -; size: -; J: TRBJ2-7; DNA: TGTGCCAGCAGCTTACAGGGGGGAGCCCCCTACGAGCAGTACTTC; CDR3: CASSLQGGAPYEQYF
V: TRBV10-3; D: -; size: -; J: TRBJ1-3; DNA: TGTGCCATCAGTGAGTCGGGGCAGGGCCGAAACACCATATATTTT; CDR3: CAISESGQGRNTIYF
V: TRBV29-1; D: -; size: -; J: TRBJ1-3; DNA: TGCAGCGCTTCCACGGGAAGCCGGAATTCTGGAAACACCATATATTTT; CDR3: CSASTGSRNSGNTIYF
V: TRBV19; D: -; size: -; J: TRBJ1-2; DNA: TGTGCCAGTAGTATAGACGAGGGCCTCGGTGGCTACACCTTC; CDR3: CASSIDEGLGGYTF
V: TRBV27; D: -; size: -; J: TRBJ2-5; DNA: TGTGCCAGCAGTTTAAGTGGGACAAGGGAGACCCAGTACTTC; CDR3: CASSLSGTRETQYF
V: TRBV6-5; D: -; size: -; J: TRBJ2-7; DNA: TGTGCCAGCAGTTACTCTGCCCCCAGCTCCTACGAGCAGTACTTC; CDR3: CASSYSAPSSYEQYF
V: TRBV6-4; D: -; size: -; J: TRBJ1-1; DNA: TGTGCCAGCAGTGACAGCCCGAACACTGAAGCTTTCTTT; CDR3: CASSDSPNTEAFF
V: TRBV7-9; D: -; size: once; J: TRBJ2-2; DNA: TGTGCCAGCAGCTTATACAGGGTTAGGAACACCGGGGAGCTGTTTTTT; CDR3: CASSLYRVRNTGELFF
V: TRBV30; D: -; size: once; J: TRBJ1-6; DNA: TGTGCCTGGAGTGTTTTCGGCCGCCAGGGGAATTCACCCCTCCACTTT; CDR3: CAWSVFGRQGNSPLHF
V: TRBV13; D: TRBD2; size: -; J: TRBJ2-3; DNA: TGTGCCAGCAGTCTTAGCGGGAGGGGCACAGATACGCAGTATTTT; CDR3: CASSLSGRGTDTQYF
V: TRBV27; D: TRBD1; size: once; J: TRBJ2-7; DNA: TGTGCCAGCAGTACGAGACAGGGGTTCACCTACGAGCAGTACTTC; CDR3: CASSTRQGFTYEQYF
V: TRBV12-3/TRBV12-4; D: -; size: -; J: TRBJ1-1; DNA: TGTGCCAGCACCCCCCTTGGCGGCACTGAAGCTTTCTTT; CDR3: CASTPLGGTEAFF
V: TRBV2; D: -; size: few; J: TRBJ1-2; DNA: TGTGCCAGCAGCTTTGATTGGGCCTATGGCTACACCTTC; CDR3: CASSFDWAYGYTF
V: TRBV3-1/TRBV3-2; D: -; size: few; J: TRBJ1-2; DNA: TGTGCCAGCAGCCAAGATATCCCGGGGTATGGCTACACCTTC; CDR3: CASSQDIPGYGYTF
V: TRBV7-2; D: TRBD1; size: -; J: TRBJ2-2; DNA: TGTGCCAGCAGCCGGACAGGGGACACCGGGGAGCTGTTTTTT; CDR3: CASSRTGDTGELFF
V: TRBV19; D: -; size: -; J: TRBJ2-2; DNA: TGTGCCAGTAGTATACAGCGGATAAACACCGGGGAGCTGTTTTTT; CDR3: CASSIQRINTGELFF
V: TRBV9; D: -; size: -; J: TRBJ2-1; DNA: TGTGCCAGCAGCGTCGGGGGGCTCTCCTACAATGAGCAGTTCTTC; CDR3: CASSVGGLSYNEQFF
V: TRBV30; D: -; size: -; J: TRBJ2-7; DNA: TGTGCCTGGAGTGTACAGGGCCCCAGGGACGAGCAGTACTTC; CDR3: CAWSVQGPRDEQYF
V: TRBV6-2/TRBV6-3; D: TRBD1; size: -; J: TRBJ1-4; DNA: TGTGCCAGCAGTTCCCACCGGGACAGGGGAGAAAAACTGTTTTTT; CDR3: CASSSHRDRGEKLFF
V: TRBV12-3/TRBV12-4; D: -; size: -; J: TRBJ2-7; DNA: TGTGCCAGCACCTCCGGGACTGGCTACGAGCAGTACTTC; CDR3: CASTSGTGYEQYF
V: TRBV11-2; D: -; size: -; J: TRBJ2-6; DNA: TGTGCCAGCAGCTTAGAACCGGGATACTCTGGGGCCAACGTCCTGACTTTC; CDR3: CASSLEPGYSGANVLTF
V: TRBV11-2; D: -; size: -; J: TRBJ2-7; DNA: TGTGCCAGCAGCTTAGTGGCGGGGAGTCACGCCTACGAGCAGTACTTC; CDR3: CASSLVAGSHAYEQYF